The 20 T cell receptor beta chains below come from one sample, sequenced in a study of blood T cell repertoires in COVID-19 (TCRdb year 2020). Library prep was done by the immunoSEQ multiplex PCR assay. TCRdb took this table from immuneACCESS and kept in-frame rearrangements with V and J called. Such tables lack part of the clones; where checked against another copy, unresolved V genes explain under half of the gap, and the rest is unexplained. Across this sample there are roughly 100,000 clones, with over 65% seen only once. 6.2% of the sample lies in the top ten. The specimen was peripheral blood. These receptors were obtained from a man older than 75 with COVID-19, enrolled during active disease.

The chain recombines TRBV5-1 with TRBJ2-3; 7 nucleotides align to TRBD1. Germline assignment: CDR1 SGHRS and CDR2 YFSETQ. This CDR3 spans 16 amino acids. With V trimmed by 4 bases and J by 1 base, 9 bases remained unmatched. CDR3 bases: TGCGCCAGCAGCCTACACAGGGGAGTGGGCACAGATACGCAGTATTTT. This encodes CASSLHRGVGTDTQYF.

This clone appeared a few times. The chain combines TRBV7-2 with TRBJ2-1; TRBD2 agrees at 15 bases. Per the germline V gene, CDR1 is SGHTA and CDR2 is FQGNSA. The CDR3 loop spans 18 amino acids. V lost 1 base to trimming and J lost 7 bases; unmatched junction nucleotides: 8. The CDR3 reads CASSLEGTSGRFRNEQFF. The CDR3 DNA reads TGTGCCAGCAGCTTAGAGGGGACTAGCGGGAGGTTTAGGAATGAGCAGTTCTTC.

V gene TRBV15 combines with J gene TRBJ1-4, with TRBD1 as a possible D gene (5 bases). There are 17 residues in the CDR3. CDR1 is LNHNV and CDR2 is YYDKDF in the germline V gene (reference sequence). V was shortened by 0 bases and J by 3 bases, with 14 bases between the two germline ends. This chain's CDR3 is CATSRDLQGWSNEKLFF. DNA of the CDR3: TGTGCCACCAGCAGAGATCTTCAGGGTTGGTCTAATGAAAAACTGTTTTTT.

A word on this clone: At one end, the junction sequence differs from germline, possibly due to a read error. The V and J genes are TRBV3-1 (or the pseudogene TRBV3-2) and TRBJ2-1; TRBD2 matches at 11 bases. Germline-derived CDR1 and CDR2 are LGHDT and YNNKEL (reference sequence). The CDR3 spans 14 residues. The CDR3 region is CASSRIGTSGRRVF. The CDR3 DNA sequence: TGTGCCAGCAGCCGTATTGGGACTAGCGGCCGCCGGGTCTTC.

The rearrangement links TRBV7-8 to TRBJ1-6, with 10 positions matching TRBD1. Germline loops: CDR1 SGHVS, CDR2 FQNEAQ. Trimming at V came to 8 bases and at J to 9 bases, leaving 10 bases not matched to a gene. CDR3 length: 15 amino acids. CDR3 nucleotide sequence: TGTGCCAGCTCGACCCGGGACAGGGGTCGTTCACCCCTCCACTTT. Translating gives CASSTRDRGRSPLHF.

The chain carries TRBV6-5 and TRBJ2-2; D remains unclear. This CDR3 comprises 15 residues. V was pared by 1 base and J by 5 bases, with 11 bases between. CDR1 and CDR2 from the germline V gene are MNHEY and SVGAGI. CDR3 protein: CASSYFGQATGELFF. The CDR3 nucleotides are TGTGCCAGCAGTTACTTTGGGCAGGCAACCGGGGAGCTGTTTTTT.

The chain combines TRBV7-2 with TRBJ2-1; 11 nucleotides line up with TRBD2. This CDR3 comprises 16 residues. Trimming removed 2 bases from V and 2 bases from J; junction bases left unmatched: 2. In germline, CDR1 is SGHTA, CDR2 FQGNSA. CDR3 loop: CASSLLGLAAYNEQFF. The CDR3 DNA sequence: TGTGCCAGCAGCTTACTGGGACTAGCGGCCTACAATGAGCAGTTCTTC.

This clone appeared once. The chain recombines TRBV2 with TRBJ2-1; 9 bases agree with TRBD2. V dropped 3 bases and J dropped 4; count of bases not matched to a gene: 4. CDR1 and CDR2 from the germline V gene are SNHLY and FYNNEI. This CDR3 has 15 residues. The CDR3 reads CASSEGLAGYNEQFF. CDR3 DNA: TGTGCCAGCAGTGAGGGGCTAGCGGGATACAATGAGCAGTTCTTC.

For the CDR3, the DNA is TGTGCCAGCAGCCCTGGGACAGTGAACACTGAAGCTTTCTTT. Translation: CASSPGTVNTEAFF. The chain couples TRBV7-9 to TRBJ1-1, with 7 bases matching TRBD1. Germline values: CDR1 SEHNR, CDR2 FQNEAQ (reference sequence). With 5 bases clipped from V and 0 bases from J, the junction kept 3 bases outside the gene matches. CDR3 length: 14 residues.

This clone was seen more than once but under ten times. The chain joins TRBV5-1 to TRBJ1-1; 8 bases align to TRBD1. The germline CDR1 and CDR2 sequences are SGHRS and YFSETQ. This CDR3 spans 15 amino acids. After removal of 5 bases from V and 1 base from J, the junction contained 7 bases not matched to a gene. The CDR3 loop reads CASSLKGTGNTEAFF. CDR3 DNA: TGCGCCAGCAGTTTGAAAGGGACAGGGAACACTGAAGCTTTCTTT.

The rearrangement uses TRBV7-2 and TRBJ2-5; 13 bases map to TRBD2. Germline CDR1 reads SGHTA; CDR2 reads FQGNSA. V was pared by 5 bases and J by 5 bases, with 11 bases of the junction left unmatched. The CDR3 has 17 amino acids. This CDR3 is CASSPRTSGRGHETQYF. The CDR3, as DNA: TGTGCCAGCAGCCCGAGGACTAGCGGGAGAGGTCACGAGACCCAGTACTTC.

V and J are TRBV7-3 and TRBJ2-1, with TRBD2 matching 7 bases. Germline V CDR1 and CDR2: SGHTA, FQGTGA. This CDR3 is built from 15 residues. The V and J ends lost 4 bases and 1 base, in that order; junction bases with no gene match: 4. The DNA of the CDR3 is TGTGCCAGCAGCTCCCTGGGGGGGTCCTACAATGAGCAGTTCTTC. This gives the protein CASSSLGGSYNEQFF.

The rearrangement uses TRBV7-2 and TRBJ2-5; 8 bases are shared with TRBD2. Losses at the gene ends were 1 base for V and 4 bases for J; bases not matched to a gene: 5. CDR1 is SGHTA, CDR2 FQGNSA, per germline. This CDR3 contains 15 residues. The CDR3 loop is CASSLVTGGPETQYF. For the CDR3, the DNA is TGTGCCAGCAGCTTAGTGACGGGAGGGCCAGAGACCCAGTACTTC.

About this clone itself: An end of the junction differs from the germline gene, which may be a read error. The genes are TRBV5-6 and TRBJ2-1, with D tentatively TRBD2 (5 bases). Looked up from germline, CDR1 is SGHDT and CDR2 is YYEEEE. This CDR3 has 14 residues. The CDR3, as DNA: TGTGCCAGCAGGTTGGGGTGGGGAGACAATGAGCAGTTCTTC. It encodes CASRLGWGDNEQFF. Full variable domain (outside the CDR3, taken from reference TRBV5-6 and TRBJ2-1): DAGVTQSPTHLIKTRGQQVTLRCSPKSGHDTVSWYQQALGQGPQFIFQYYEEEERQRGNFPDRFSGHQFPNYSSELNVNALLLGDSALYLCASRLGWGDNEQFFGPGTRLTVL.

The rearrangement joins TRBV7-3 to TRBJ2-1, with 9 bases fitting TRBD2. The CDR3 runs 18 residues. The V and J ends lost 1 base and 0 bases, in that order; junction bases with no gene match: 7. Per the germline V gene, CDR1 is SGHTA and CDR2 is FQGTGA. CDR3 residues: CASSLSGSGSFSYNEQFF. CDR3 sequence (DNA): TGTGCCAGCAGCTTAAGTGGTAGCGGGAGTTTCTCCTACAATGAGCAGTTCTTC.

The chain recombines TRBV19 with TRBJ2-1, with TRBD2 matching over 12 bases. There are 14 residues in the CDR3. V dropped 3 bases and J dropped 8; count of bases not matched to a gene: 2. CDR1 LNHDA and CDR2 SQIVND come from the germline V gene (reference sequence). The CDR3 DNA reads TGTGCCAGTAGTATGACTAGCGGGAGTTATGAGCAGTTCTTC. This gives the protein CASSMTSGSYEQFF.

V gene TRBV6-1 combines with J gene TRBJ1-5; D remains ambiguous. This CDR3 region has 13 residues. V lost 1 base to trimming and J lost 6 bases, with 7 bases between them. Per the germline V gene, CDR1 is MNHNS and CDR2 is SASEGT. The CDR3 here is CASSEGGVQPQHF. As DNA, the CDR3 is TGTGCCAGCAGTGAAGGCGGGGTTCAGCCCCAGCATTTT.

The J gene is TRBJ2-7, the V gene TRBV6-5; 9 positions match TRBD2. The junction had 5 bases not matched to a gene; V was cut back by 1 base and J by 7 bases. The CDR3 spans 14 residues. Germline loops: CDR1 MNHEY, CDR2 SVGAGI. The CDR3 sequence is CASSYLAGVREQYF. The DNA of the CDR3 is TGTGCCAGCAGTTACTTAGCGGGAGTACGGGAGCAGTACTTC.

The chain carries TRBV30 and TRBJ1-3; D remains ambiguous. Germline V gene lookup returns CDR1 GTSNPN and CDR2 SVGIG (reference sequence). This CDR3 contains 14 residues. With 0 bases removed from V and 2 bases from J, the gap between germline ends came to 8 bases. DNA for the CDR3: TGTGCCTGGAGTGTACTAATGACTGGAAACACCATATATTTT. Its protein is CAWSVLMTGNTIYF.

The V call is TRBV12-3 or TRBV12-4, the J call TRBJ1-1; maybe TRBD1 (5 bases). The CDR3 sequence is 12 residues long. Trimming took off 0 bases at V and 6 bases at J, with 5 bases between the two ends. The chain's CDR3 is CASSLARAEAFF. The DNA for the CDR3 is TGTGCCAGCAGTTTAGCCAGGGCTGAAGCTTTCTTT.